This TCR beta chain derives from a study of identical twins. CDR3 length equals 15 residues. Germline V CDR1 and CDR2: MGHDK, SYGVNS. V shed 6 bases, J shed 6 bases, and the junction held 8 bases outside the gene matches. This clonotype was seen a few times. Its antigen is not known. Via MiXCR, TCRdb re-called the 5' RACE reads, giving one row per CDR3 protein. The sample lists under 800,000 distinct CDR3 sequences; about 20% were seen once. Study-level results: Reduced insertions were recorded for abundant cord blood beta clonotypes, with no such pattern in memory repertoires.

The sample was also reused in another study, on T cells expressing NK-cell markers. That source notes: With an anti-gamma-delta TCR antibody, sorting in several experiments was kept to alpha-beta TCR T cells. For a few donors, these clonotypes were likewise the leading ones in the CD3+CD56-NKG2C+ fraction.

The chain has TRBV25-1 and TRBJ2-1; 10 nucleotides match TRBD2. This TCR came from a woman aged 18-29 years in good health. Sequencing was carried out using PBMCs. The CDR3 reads CASRESGGALNEQFF. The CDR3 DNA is TGTGCCAGCAGGGAAAGCGGGGGGGCTCTCAATGAGCAGTTCTTC.